This T cell receptor (beta chain) was identified during a study of blood T cell repertoires in COVID-19. Study overall: Acute-phase and convalescent COVID-19 samples originated in the United States, Italy and Spain.

CDR3 length: 13 amino acids. Germline CDR1 reads LNHDA; CDR2 reads SQIVND (reference sequence). V was shortened by 10 bases and J by 0 bases, with 10 bases between the two germline ends. Some clones are missing from TCRdb's copy, which holds only in-frame ones; the method was immunoSEQ multiplex PCR. The table lists 150,000 or so clones, about four fifths of them singletons. The clonotype was recovered from a human donor in a cohort sampled during active COVID-19. V gene TRBV19 combines with J gene TRBJ1-3; the D is unclear. Sequenced sample: peripheral blood. DNA of the CDR3: TGTGCCACCGGGTTCCCCTCTGGAAACACCATATATTTT. It translates to CATGFPSGNTIYF.